Listed below are T cell receptor beta chains from one sample, sequenced in a study of regulatory T cells in long-lasting Graves disease. TCRdb fed the multiplex PCR reads into MiXCR, producing one record per CDR3 protein. The repertoire holds hundreds of thousands of distinct CDR3 sequences, with more than 15% as singletons. These same data were also listed under a study on T cells in Graves' hyperthyroidism and ophthalmopathy.

The sequences come from peripheral blood mononuclear cells (PBMCs), collected at new diagnosis, from a patient treated with antithyroid drugs. Every receptor here comes from a woman aged 35-60 years with Graves disease. CDR3s include the opening cysteine and the closing phenylalanine or tryptophan. The order of the fields is V gene, J gene, clone size, D gene, CDR3 protein, CDR3 DNA. A D gene is named only where the DNA matches it firmly. Clone sizes are given selectively: once, few, many, or a class where the clone is expanded.

TRBV12-3/TRBV12-4,TRBJ1-5,many,TRBD1,CASSGGTGRDQPQHF,TGTGCCAGCAGTGGGGGGACAGGGAGGGATCAGCCCCAGCATTTT
TRBV7-9,TRBJ1-1,many,-,CASSWIGQNEAFF,TGTGCCAGCAGCTGGATCGGACAGAATGAAGCTTTCTTT
TRBV5-1,TRBJ2-7,few,TRBD1,CASSSTGDWYEQYF,TGCGCCAGCAGCTCCACAGGGGATTGGTACGAGCAGTACTTC
TRBV19,TRBJ2-2,few,-,CASSSREVRTNTGELFF,TGTGCCAGTAGTAGCCGGGAAGTCAGGACGAACACCGGGGAGCTGTTTTTT
TRBV9,TRBJ2-3,few,TRBD2,CASSPEGRGKNTDTQYF,TGTGCCAGCAGCCCCGAGGGGCGGGGGAAGAACACAGATACGCAGTATTTT
TRBV5-1,TRBJ1-2,-,TRBD1,CASSLAQGYDGYTF,TGCGCCAGCAGCTTGGCACAGGGGTACGATGGCTACACCTTC
TRBV6-1,TRBJ1-1,few,-,CASQGRVLNTEAFF,TGTGCCAGCCAGGGGAGGGTCCTGAACACTGAAGCTTTCTTT
TRBV5-4,TRBJ2-1,few,-,CASSTGGSDEQFF,TGTGCCAGCAGCACCGGGGGTTCCGATGAGCAGTTCTTC
TRBV5-1,TRBJ1-1,many,-,CASSWGEANTEAFF,TGCGCCAGCAGCTGGGGTGAGGCAAACACTGAAGCTTTCTTT
TRBV16,TRBJ2-1,few,-,CASSQYTGKGQFF,TGTGCCAGCAGCCAGTATACAGGGAAAGGGCAGTTCTTC
TRBV6-5,TRBJ2-5,-,TRBD2,CASSYLGRGAQETQYF,TGTGCCAGCAGTTACCTCGGGCGGGGGGCTCAAGAGACCCAGTACTTC
TRBV5-1,TRBJ1-1,many,-,CASSLEGEAFF,TGTGCCAGCTCACTAGAAGGAGAAGCTTTCTTT
TRBV9,TRBJ1-2,many,TRBD1,CASSVGSEPHRGDGYTF,TGTGCCAGCAGCGTAGGCTCCGAACCCCACAGGGGAGATGGCTACACCTTC
TRBV12-3/TRBV12-4,TRBJ2-1,-,TRBD2,CASSFVSGGVRAYNEQFF,TGTGCCAGCAGTTTTGTCTCGGGAGGTGTCCGAGCCTACAATGAGCAGTTCTTC
TRBV6-1,TRBJ2-5,-,-,CATGSRQEETQYF,TGTGCCACCGGCTCCCGTCAAGAAGAGACCCAGTACTTC
TRBV25-1,TRBJ1-6,-,-,CASSDWGFTLHF,TGTGCCAGCAGTGACTGGGGGTTTACCCTCCACTTT
TRBV3-1,TRBJ2-4,-,-,CASSQDRVTGNIQYF,TGTGCCAGCAGCCAAGATAGGGTAACGGGAAACATTCAGTACTTC
TRBV11-2,TRBJ1-1,few,-,CASSPYSQAFF,TGTGCCAGCAGCCCCTATTCCCAAGCTTTCTTT
TRBV12-3/TRBV12-4,TRBJ1-6,-,TRBD1,CATSQGTGVSPLHF,TGTGCCACCTCCCAAGGGACAGGGGTTTCACCCCTCCACTTT
TRBV18,TRBJ2-1,-,TRBD2,CASSLPTSGGLGNEQFF,TGTGCCAGCTCTCTACCGACTAGCGGGGGCCTTGGCAATGAGCAGTTCTTC
TRBV20-1,TRBJ2-1,-,-,CSARDRRTPGSSYNEQFF,TGCAGTGCTAGAGATCGGCGGACACCCGGAAGCTCCTACAATGAGCAGTTCTTC
TRBV28,TRBJ1-1,-,-,CATLSGGTTEAFF,TGTGCCACCTTGTCTGGGGGGACCACTGAAGCTTTCTTT
TRBV18,TRBJ1-1,-,TRBD1,CASSRVDRGEAFF,TGTGCCAGCTCACGGGTGGACAGGGGTGAAGCTTTCTTT
TRBV7-2,TRBJ2-7,many,TRBD2,CASSFLAGGIEYEQYF,TGTGCCAGCAGCTTCTTAGCGGGGGGTATAGAATACGAGCAGTACTTC
TRBV5-1,TRBJ1-1,many,-,CASNGQGNTEAFF,TGCGCCAGCAATGGTCAGGGGAACACTGAAGCTTTCTTT
TRBV6-1,TRBJ1-1,-,-,CASRRVPGAGTEAFF,TGTGCCAGCAGGAGGGTTCCTGGGGCAGGCACTGAAGCTTTCTTT
TRBV6-5,TRBJ1-1,-,-,CASSYEQRSTEAFF,TGTGCCAGCAGTTACGAGCAGAGAAGTACTGAAGCTTTCTTT
TRBV18,TRBJ1-3,-,-,CASSPTDSHSGNTIYF,TGTGCCAGCTCACCAACGGACTCCCACTCTGGAAACACCATATATTTT
TRBV15,TRBJ2-7,-,-,CATSRDFDSYEQYF,TGTGCCACCAGCAGAGATTTCGACAGTTACGAGCAGTACTTC
TRBV7-2,TRBJ2-2,many,-,CASREVAGELFF,TGTGCGAGCAGGGAGGTTGCCGGGGAGCTGTTTTTT
TRBV9,TRBJ2-2,few,-,CASSVNSNTGELFF,TGTGCCAGCAGCGTAAATTCGAACACCGGGGAGCTGTTTTTT
TRBV9,TRBJ1-5,-,-,CASSEYGGNQPQHF,TGTGCCAGCAGCGAATACGGTGGCAATCAGCCCCAGCATTTT
TRBV11-3,TRBJ1-2,-,-,CVSSLAVGNGYTF,TGTGTCAGCAGCTTAGCAGTCGGAAATGGCTACACCTTC
TRBV5-1,TRBJ1-1,many,-,CASSPASSLEAFF,TGCGCCAGCAGCCCCGCATCCAGCCTTGAAGCTTTCTTT
TRBV10-3,TRBJ2-5,-,TRBD2,CAISPEAGPQETQYF,TGTGCCATCAGCCCGGAAGCGGGGCCACAAGAGACCCAGTACTTC
TRBV5-6,TRBJ1-1,many,-,CASSLNHNTEAFF,TGTGCCAGCAGCCTGAATCATAACACTGAAGCTTTCTTT
TRBV4-1,TRBJ2-5,-,-,CASSQDLTVQETQYF,TGCGCCAGCAGCCAAGATCTAACGGTCCAAGAGACCCAGTACTTC
TRBV3-1,TRBJ1-2,-,-,CASSQGGRPLGF,TGTGCCAGCAGCCAGGGCGGACGGCCCCTGGGCTTC
TRBV5-1,TRBJ2-3,many,-,CASREGTDTQYF,TGTGCCAGCAGGGAGGGCACAGATACGCAGTATTTT
TRBV9,TRBJ1-4,many,TRBD1,CASSRDRVETNEKLFF,TGTGCCAGCAGTCGAGACAGGGTCGAAACTAATGAAAAACTGTTTTTT
TRBV24-1,TRBJ2-1,-,-,CATSDLLTPSYNEQFF,TGTGCCACCAGTGATTTACTGACACCCTCCTACAATGAGCAGTTCTTC
TRBV11-1,TRBJ2-7,many,-,CASSDPGVYEQYF,TGTGCCAGCAGCGATCCCGGAGTCTACGAGCAGTACTTC
TRBV28,TRBJ2-7,few,TRBD2,CATRGGISSYEQYF,TGTGCCACCCGGGGGGGGATAAGCTCCTACGAGCAGTACTTC
TRBV6-1,TRBJ1-6,-,-,CASGEQVPLNNSPLHF,TGTGCCAGCGGTGAACAAGTCCCTTTAAATAATTCACCCCTCCACTTT
TRBV28,TRBJ1-2,-,-,CASSPQGGGGGYTF,TGTGCCAGCAGTCCGCAGGGAGGGGGGGGTGGCTACACCTTC
TRBV6-2/TRBV6-3,TRBJ2-3,-,-,CASSYQESSTDTQYF,TGTGCCAGCAGTTACCAGGAATCTAGCACAGATACGCAGTATTTT
TRBV9,TRBJ2-2,few,TRBD1,CASSGDRGWAGELFF,TGTGCCAGCAGCGGCGACAGGGGATGGGCCGGGGAGCTGTTTTTT
TRBV6-1,TRBJ2-7,many,-,CASSAGLGEQYF,TGTGCCAGCAGTGCCGGACTGGGCGAGCAGTACTTC
TRBV9,TRBJ1-1,-,-,CASNLGGALNTEAFF,TGTGCCAGCAACCTCGGGGGGGCCTTGAACACTGAAGCTTTCTTT